This T cell receptor (beta chain) emerged from a study of breast tumors, draining lymph nodes, adjacent tissues. V was clipped by 7 bases and J by 5 bases, with 12 bases between them. CDR1 is DFQATT, CDR2 SNEGSKA, per germline (reference sequence). This CDR3 spans 12 amino acids. Points from the study as a whole: Tumor and nontumor repertoires were significantly more similar in luminal-like than in basal-like breast cancer. Compared with lymph nodes, tumors were less diverse; compared with nontumor tissue, more.

Via MiXCR, TCRdb re-called the multiplex PCR reads, giving one row per CDR3 protein. The sample holds some 230,000 distinct CDR3 sequences, approximately 36% seen once. This clonotype occurred many times. Its antigen is not known. Breast cancer patients provided tissue from their axillary draining lymph nodes. This receptor was taken from a female donor with breast cancer. Some clones in this sample may be carry-over from other donors' samples. This chain joins TRBV20-1 and TRBJ2-1, with D possibly being TRBD2 (6 bases). The sequencing input was axillary lymph node tissue. The CDR3 region has the DNA TGCAGTGAGCTTGGAGGGGACAATGAGCAGTTCTTC. Its protein is CSELGGDNEQFF.